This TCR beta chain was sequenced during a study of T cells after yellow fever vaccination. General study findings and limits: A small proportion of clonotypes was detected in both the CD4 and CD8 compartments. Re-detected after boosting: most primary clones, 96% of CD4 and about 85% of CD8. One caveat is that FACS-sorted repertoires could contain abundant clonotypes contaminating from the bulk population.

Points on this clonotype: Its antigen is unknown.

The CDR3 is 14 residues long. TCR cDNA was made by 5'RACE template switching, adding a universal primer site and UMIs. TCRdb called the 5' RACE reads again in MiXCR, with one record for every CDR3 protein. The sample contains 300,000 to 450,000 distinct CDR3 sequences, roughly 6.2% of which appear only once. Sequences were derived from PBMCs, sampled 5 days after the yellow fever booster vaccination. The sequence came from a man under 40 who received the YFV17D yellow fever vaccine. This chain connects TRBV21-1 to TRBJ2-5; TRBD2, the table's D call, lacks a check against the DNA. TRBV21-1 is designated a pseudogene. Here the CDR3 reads CASSKTSGKETQYF. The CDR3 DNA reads TGTGCCAGCAGCAAAACTAGCGGGAAAGAGACCCAGTACTTC.